This TCR beta chain is from a study of cytomegalovirus exposure and HLA in healthy donors. The PCR used 60 Vbeta and 13 Jbeta primers. The assay was immunoSEQ multiplex PCR, and TCRdb's table has in-frame clones only and misses some. This sample has 90,000 to 120,000 clones, with 82% found just once. Healthy bone marrow donors made up the cohort. CDR3 length: 16 amino acids. Germline-derived CDR1 and CDR2 are SEHNR and FQNEAQ (reference sequence). Worth noting for this clone: Compared with germline, one end of the junction differs, possibly owing to a read error.

The sample taken for sequencing was PBMCs. This chain links TRBV7-9 with TRBJ1-2, with D possibly TRBD1 on 5 matching bases. The receptor's source is a man between 25 and 39 years old in good health and CMV-seropositive. CDR3 protein: CSSRQRPPSSNYGYTF. In nucleotides, the CDR3 is TGTTCCAGCAGACAGAGACCGCCGAGTTCTAACTATGGCTACACCTTC.